The following is a TCR beta chain sequence with its context. Its antigen is currently unknown. V was trimmed by 1 base and J by 2 bases, leaving 12 bases between them. CDR1 is GTSNPN, CDR2 SVGIG, per germline (reference sequence). The CDR3 is made up of 14 amino acids. These data come from a study of T cell repertoires in ileal Crohn's disease. Study results and caveats: Clonal expansions were more frequent in active smokers than non-smokers at surgery.

TCRB immunosequencing input was approximately 510 nanograms of biopsy DNA per sample. Data came from immunoSEQ multiplex PCR; TCRdb stores just in-frame clones and leaves some out. The table has 17,000 or so clones, 88% seen once. The rearrangement joins TRBV30 to TRBJ2-7, with D hard to call. Sequenced sample: ileal tissue. The sequence derives from an adult with Crohn's disease. The CDR3 DNA sequence: TGTGCCTGGAGTGGAGGATTGACCACCTACGAGCAGTACTTC. This translates into CAWSGGLTTYEQYF.